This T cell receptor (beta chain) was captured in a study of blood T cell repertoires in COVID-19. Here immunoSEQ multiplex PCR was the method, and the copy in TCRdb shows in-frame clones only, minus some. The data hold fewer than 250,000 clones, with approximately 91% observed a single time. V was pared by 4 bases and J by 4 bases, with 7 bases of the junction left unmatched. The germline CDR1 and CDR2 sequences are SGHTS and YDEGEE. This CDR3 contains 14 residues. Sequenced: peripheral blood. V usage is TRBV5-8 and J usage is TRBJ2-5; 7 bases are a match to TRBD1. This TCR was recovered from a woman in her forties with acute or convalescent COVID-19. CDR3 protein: CASSLRQGAETQYF. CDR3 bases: TGTGCCAGCAGCCTACGACAGGGAGCAGAGACCCAGTACTTC.